This T cell receptor (beta chain) was profiled in a study of shared clonotypes between healthy human individuals. Study-wide context: The cohort comprised a couple of women and a few men. Their ages spanned 18 to 49 years.

The protocol was immunoSEQ multiplex PCR, while the TCRdb copy is restricted to in-frame clones and leaves out a portion. The sample lists some 1.1 million clones, 60% to 85% occurring once. The ends were cut back, 2 bases at V and 3 bases at J, with 14 bases in the middle. Germline loops: CDR1 SGHRS, CDR2 YFSETQ. The CDR3 loop spans 16 amino acids. This TCR was sampled from a man aged 18 to 29 in good health. Some clones in this sample may be carry-over from other donors' samples. V and J are TRBV5-1 and TRBJ1-4; D ambiguous. Sequencing was performed on memory CD4+ T cells from PBMCs. Subset in this sample: CD45RA-negative fraction. The CDR3 DNA reads as TGCGCCAGCAGCTTACCGGACGGATACTCTAATGAAAAACTGTTTTTT. Protein: CASSLPDGYSNEKLFF. The full variable domain, in which reference TRBV5-1 and TRBJ1-4 provide the parts outside the CDR3, is KAGVTQTPRYLIKTRGQQVTLSCSPISGHRSVSWYQQTPGQGLQFLFEYFSETQRNKGNFPGRFSGRQFSNSRSEMNVSTLELGDSALYLCASSLPDGYSNEKLFFGSGTQLSVL.